These 21 T cell receptor beta chains came from one sample sequenced in a study of T cells in Graves' hyperthyroidism and ophthalmopathy. Template material for amplifying TCR beta CDR3 regions consisted of RNA transcripts. Carried out on the TCR CDR3, a first-round RT-PCR used the HTBI primer set. TCRdb reprocessed the multiplex PCR reads via MiXCR and lists one record per CDR3 protein. The profile shows around 350,000 distinct CDR3 sequences, roughly 15% of them singletons. Sequenced input: blood. These receptor sequences come from a woman in her twenties or thirties with Graves' hyperthyroidism that later progressed to Graves' ophthalmopathy.

V and J are TRBV11-2 and TRBJ2-5, with D possibly matching TRBD2 (6 bases). Deletions cut 6 bases from V and 9 bases from J, with 20 bases between. The CDR3 loop spans 14 amino acids. CDR1 and CDR2 from the germline V gene are SGHAT and FQNNGV. Here the CDR3 DNA reads TGTGCCAGCAGACAAGTTGCGGGGCGCGTCGCCCAGTACTTC. The encoded protein is CASRQVAGRVAQYF.

The V call is TRBV7-2, the J call TRBJ2-7, with no clear D. The CDR3 runs to 16 residues. Per germline, CDR1 SGHTA and CDR2 FQGNSA. Trimming cost V 5 bases and J 3 bases, with 20 bases left between them. The CDR3 sequence: CASSPDPRTGIYEQYF. Written as DNA, the CDR3 is TGTGCCAGCAGCCCCGATCCAAGGACGGGTATCTACGAGCAGTACTTC.

At least ten counts were recorded for this clonotype. The chain joins TRBV30 to TRBJ2-7; no clear D. Per germline, CDR1 GTSNPN and CDR2 SVGIG (reference sequence). V was cut by 2 bases and J by 0 bases, with 5 bases left in between. This CDR3 has 12 residues. The CDR3 coding sequence is TGTGCCTGGAGTACCATCTCCTACGAGCAGTACTTC. As protein: CAWSTISYEQYF. The full variable domain, in which reference TRBV30 and TRBJ2-7 provide the parts outside the CDR3, is SQTIHQWPATLVQPVGSPLSLECTVEGTSNPNLYWYRQAAGRGLQLLFYSVGIGQISSEVPQNLSASRPQDRQFILSSKKLLLSDSGFYLCAWSTISYEQYFGPGTRLTVT.

Ten or more counts support this clonotype. The V and J genes are TRBV6-1 and TRBJ1-2; weak D call: TRBD1 (5 bases). Germline V CDR1 and CDR2: MNHNS, SASEGT. CDR3 length equals 14 residues. Trimming stripped 6 bases from V and 4 bases from J, with 15 bases between. The CDR3 bases are TGTGCCAGCAGCTCAGAGAGACAGAGCTATGGCTACACCTTC. Amino acids: CASSSERQSYGYTF.

The J gene is TRBJ2-1, the V gene TRBV6-2 or TRBV6-3; D might be TRBD1 (6 bases). The end of the DNA fits TRBJ2-7 better, so the J call may be wrong. The CDR3 is 14 amino acids. Germline assignment: CDR1 MNHEY and CDR2 SVGEGT. This chain's CDR3 is CASKVTGWPNEQYF. The CDR3 bases are TGTGCCAGCAAGGTGACAGGATGGCCCAATGAGCAGTACTTC.

This clonotype was recorded a few times. The CDR3: CSAREVTGATNEKLFF. The CDR3 bases are TGCAGTGCTAGAGAAGTAACAGGCGCAACTAATGAAAAACTGTTTTTT. J is TRBJ1-4 and V is TRBV20-1; D is perhaps TRBD1 (5 bases). The ends were cut back, 0 bases at V and 0 bases at J, with 11 bases in the middle. The CDR3 sequence is 16 residues long. Germline lookup yields CDR1 DFQATT and CDR2 SNEGSKA (reference sequence).

This clonotype was counted between two and nine times. The chain combines TRBV6-1 with TRBJ1-5, with 7 bases that match TRBD1. The germline CDR1 and CDR2 sequences are MNHNS and SASEGT. The trim removed 6 bases at V and 6 bases at J, leaving 20 bases unmatched. This CDR3 has 18 residues. The CDR3 coding sequence is TGTGCCAGCAGCTTAAGCCACCCGACAGGGTCGTTTATTCAGCCCCAGCATTTT. Translating it yields CASSLSHPTGSFIQPQHF.

The J gene is TRBJ2-7, the V gene TRBV6-1, with D perhaps TRBD2 (6 bases). This CDR3 is built from 16 residues. V gave up 5 bases and J gave up 1 base, with 18 bases separating them. Germline V gene lookup returns CDR1 MNHNS and CDR2 SASEGT. The CDR3 region is CASSPRRGARSYEQYF. DNA of the CDR3: TGTGCCAGCAGTCCTAGGAGGGGCGCGAGATCCTACGAGCAGTACTTC.

This clonotype was observed many times. The chain employs TRBV9 and TRBJ1-1; D not resolved. V lost 0 bases to trimming and J lost 9 bases, with 12 bases between them. Germline V gives CDR1 SGDLS, CDR2 YYNGEE. This CDR3 is built from 13 residues. The CDR3 DNA sequence: TGTGCCAGCAGCGTAGGGGATGGAGGACAAGCTTTCTTT. This codes for CASSVGDGGQAFF.

This clonotype was observed at least ten times. This rearrangement joins TRBV15 to TRBJ2-5; the D gene is possibly TRBD1 (5 bases). CDR1 and CDR2 from the germline V gene are LNHNV and YYDKDF (reference sequence). This CDR3 has 18 residues. V was clipped by 5 bases and J by 0 bases, with 22 bases between them. The CDR3 is CATSDQRIETEYQETQYF. In DNA, the CDR3 is TGTGCCACCAGCGACCAGAGAATTGAGACAGAGTACCAAGAGACCCAGTACTTC.

Only a few counts were recorded for this clonotype. The rearrangement joins TRBV6-1 to TRBJ1-3, with D hard to call. The germline V gene has CDR1 MNHNS and CDR2 SASEGT. The length of the CDR3 is 15 residues. V lost 0 bases and J lost 1, with 7 bases in between. CDR3 coding DNA: TGTGCCAGCAGTGAAGCGCCCGGGTCTGGAAACACCATATATTTT. Its protein is CASSEAPGSGNTIYF.

V usage is TRBV20-1 and J usage is TRBJ2-5; tentative D call: TRBD1 (6 bases). The CDR3 totals 13 residues. V was shortened by 3 bases and J by 3 bases, with 11 bases between the two germline ends. Germline V CDR1 and CDR2: DFQATT, SNEGSKA (reference sequence). In DNA form, the CDR3 reads TGCAGTGCTAGTACAGGGTGGAAAGAGACCCAGTACTTC. It codes for CSASTGWKETQYF.

This chain joins TRBV2 and TRBJ1-2, with TRBD1 identical over 10 bases. The CDR3 covers 12 residues. After removal of 10 bases from V and 6 bases from J, the junction contained 5 bases not matched to a gene. Germline V CDR1 and CDR2: SNHLY, FYNNEI. CDR3 amino acids: CATRDRGDGYTF. The CDR3 DNA sequence: TGTGCCACCCGGGACAGGGGAGATGGCTACACCTTC.

The chain employs TRBV2 and TRBJ2-1; 7 bases fit TRBD1. The germline CDR1 and CDR2 sequences are SNHLY and FYNNEI. CDR3 length: 16 amino acids. Losses at the gene ends were 4 bases for V and 7 bases for J; bases not matched to a gene: 13. This CDR3 is CASSVFPRRQGNEQFF. CDR3 sequence (DNA): TGTGCCAGCAGTGTTTTCCCCCGCCGACAGGGTAATGAGCAGTTCTTC. Supplemented by reference TRBV2 and TRBJ2-1, the full variable domain reads EPEVTQTPSHQVTQMGQEVILRCVPISNHLYFYWYRQILGQKVEFLVSFYNNEISEKSEIFDDQFSVERPDGSNFTLKIRSTKLEDSAMYFCASSVFPRRQGNEQFFGPGTRLTVL.

Many counts were recorded for this clonotype. Here the CDR3 reads CASKASYEQYF. CDR3 bases: TGTGCCAGCAAGGCCTCCTACGAGCAGTACTTC. This rearrangement joins TRBV11-2 to TRBJ2-7; D is uncertain. V lost 7 bases and J lost 0, with 4 bases in between. The CDR3 has 11 residues. Germline V gives CDR1 SGHAT, CDR2 FQNNGV.

The chain carries TRBV11-2 and TRBJ2-3; D is perhaps TRBD2 (6 bases). The CDR3 spans 14 residues. Germline lookup yields CDR1 SGHAT and CDR2 FQNNGV. Trimming removed 4 bases from V and 9 bases from J, with 17 bases in between. CDR3 amino acids: CASSYRLETRTQYF. For the CDR3, the DNA is TGTGCCAGCAGCTACAGACTAGAGACGAGAACGCAGTATTTT.

The V gene is TRBV19, the J gene TRBJ2-4, with D unresolved. The CDR3 sequence is 14 residues long. The V end lost 2 bases, the J end lost 0 bases, and 5 bases lay between the germline ends. Germline V gene data show CDR1 as LNHDA and CDR2 as SQIVND (reference sequence). CDR3 in DNA: TGTGCCAGTAGTATAACCCTAGCCAAAAACATTCAGTACTTC. Protein: CASSITLAKNIQYF.

The chain is built from TRBV19 and TRBJ1-1, with D unresolved. Germline-derived CDR1 and CDR2 are LNHDA and SQIVND (reference sequence). The CDR3 loop spans 14 amino acids. The V end lost 1 base, the J end lost 5 bases, and 11 bases lay between the germline ends. CDR3 sequence: CASSIVTPETEAFF. Written as DNA, the CDR3 is TGTGCCAGTAGTATAGTCACACCAGAAACTGAAGCTTTCTTT.

The V gene is TRBV4-1, the J gene TRBJ1-2, with D possibly matching TRBD1 (6 bases). V lost 1 base and J lost 2, with 17 bases in between. CDR3 size: 17 residues. Germline V gives CDR1 MGHRA, CDR2 YSYEKL. The CDR3 sequence is CASSQAAGTTNNYGYTF. The CDR3 nucleotides are TGCGCCAGCAGCCAAGCAGCCGGGACAACAAACAACTATGGCTACACCTTC.

This clonotype showed up many times. The chain recombines TRBV19 with TRBJ1-5; 7 positions match TRBD1. From germline, CDR1 is LNHDA and CDR2 SQIVND (reference sequence). The CDR3 has 17 residues. V trimming: 3 bases; J trimming: 4 bases; junction bases outside the gene matches: 12. In DNA form, the CDR3 reads TGTGCCAGTAGTATCCCGTCGAGGGGGCAAGGAAATCAGCCCCAGCATTTT. The encoded protein is CASSIPSRGQGNQPQHF.

This clonotype was counted many times. The CDR3 coding sequence is TGTGCCAGCGGAGGGGAATTTTACTATGGCTACACCTTC. Its translation: CASGGEFYYGYTF. The chain recombines TRBV6-1 with TRBJ1-2; possible D gene TRBD1, 5 bases. The V end was cut by 8 bases, the J end by 3 bases, with 13 bases between. The CDR3 loop spans 13 amino acids. The germline V gene encodes CDR1 MNHNS and CDR2 SASEGT.